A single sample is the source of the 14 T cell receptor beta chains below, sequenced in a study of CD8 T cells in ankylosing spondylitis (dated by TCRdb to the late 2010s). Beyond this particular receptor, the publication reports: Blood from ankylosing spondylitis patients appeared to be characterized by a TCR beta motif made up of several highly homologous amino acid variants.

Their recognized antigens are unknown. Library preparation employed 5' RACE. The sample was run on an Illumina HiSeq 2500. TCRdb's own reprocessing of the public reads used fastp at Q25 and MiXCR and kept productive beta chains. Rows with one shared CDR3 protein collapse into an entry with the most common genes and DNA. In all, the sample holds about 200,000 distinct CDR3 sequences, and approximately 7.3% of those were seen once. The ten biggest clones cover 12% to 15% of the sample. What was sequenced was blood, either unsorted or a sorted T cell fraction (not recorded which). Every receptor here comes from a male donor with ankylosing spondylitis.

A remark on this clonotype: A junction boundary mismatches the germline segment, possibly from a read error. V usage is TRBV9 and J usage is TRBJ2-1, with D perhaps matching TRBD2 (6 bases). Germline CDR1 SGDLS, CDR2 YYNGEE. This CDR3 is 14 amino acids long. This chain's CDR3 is CASSPWRDVNEPFF. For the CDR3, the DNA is TGTGCCAGCAGCCCCTGGAGGGATGTCAATGAGCCGTTCTTC.

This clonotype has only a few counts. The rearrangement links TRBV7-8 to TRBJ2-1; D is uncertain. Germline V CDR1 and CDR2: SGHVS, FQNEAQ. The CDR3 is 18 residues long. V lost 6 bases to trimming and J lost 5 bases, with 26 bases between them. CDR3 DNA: TGTGCCAGCAGTTCGGTGGTAGCCATCTACAATGAGCACAATGAGCAGTTCTTC. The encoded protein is CASSSVVAIYNEHNEQFF.

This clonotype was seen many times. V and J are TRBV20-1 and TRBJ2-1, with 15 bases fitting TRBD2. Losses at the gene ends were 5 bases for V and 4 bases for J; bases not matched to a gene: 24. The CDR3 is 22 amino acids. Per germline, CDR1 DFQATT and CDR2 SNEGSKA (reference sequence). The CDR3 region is CSAVPGLAGGNHEVTQYNEQFF. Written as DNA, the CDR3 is TGCAGTGCTGTCCCGGGACTAGCGGGAGGTAACCACGAAGTTACCCAATACAATGAGCAGTTCTTC.

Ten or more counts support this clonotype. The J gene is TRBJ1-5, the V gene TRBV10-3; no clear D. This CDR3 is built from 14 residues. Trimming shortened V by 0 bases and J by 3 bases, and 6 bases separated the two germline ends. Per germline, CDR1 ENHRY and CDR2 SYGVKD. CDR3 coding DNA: TGTGCCATCAGTGAGTCAACCTTCAATCAGCCCCAGCATTTT. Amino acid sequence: CAISESTFNQPQHF.

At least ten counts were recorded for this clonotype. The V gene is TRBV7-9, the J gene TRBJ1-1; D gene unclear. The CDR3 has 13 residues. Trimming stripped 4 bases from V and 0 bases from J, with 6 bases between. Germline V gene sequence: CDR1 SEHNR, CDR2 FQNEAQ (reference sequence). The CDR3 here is CASSYAVNTEAFF. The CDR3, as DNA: TGTGCCAGCAGCTATGCAGTGAACACTGAAGCTTTCTTT.

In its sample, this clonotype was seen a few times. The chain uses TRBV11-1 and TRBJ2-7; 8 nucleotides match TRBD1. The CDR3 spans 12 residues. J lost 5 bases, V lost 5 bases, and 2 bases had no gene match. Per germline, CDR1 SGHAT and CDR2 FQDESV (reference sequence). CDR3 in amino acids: CASSHRGDEQYF. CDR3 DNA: TGTGCCAGCAGCCACAGGGGGGACGAGCAGTACTTC.

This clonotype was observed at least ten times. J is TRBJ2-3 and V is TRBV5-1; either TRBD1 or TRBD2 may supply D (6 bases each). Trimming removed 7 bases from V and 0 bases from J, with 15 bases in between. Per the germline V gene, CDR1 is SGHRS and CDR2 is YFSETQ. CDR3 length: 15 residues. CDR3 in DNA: TGCGCCAGCTGTTCGGGGGCCCCTAGCACAGATACGCAGTATTTT. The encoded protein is CASCSGAPSTDTQYF.

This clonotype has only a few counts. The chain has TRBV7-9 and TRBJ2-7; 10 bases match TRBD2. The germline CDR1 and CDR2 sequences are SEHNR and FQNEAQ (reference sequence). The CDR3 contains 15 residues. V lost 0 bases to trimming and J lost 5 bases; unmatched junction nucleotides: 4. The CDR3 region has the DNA TGTGCCAGCAGCTTAGCACTAGCGGGAATTGACGAGCAGTACTTC. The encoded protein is CASSLALAGIDEQYF.

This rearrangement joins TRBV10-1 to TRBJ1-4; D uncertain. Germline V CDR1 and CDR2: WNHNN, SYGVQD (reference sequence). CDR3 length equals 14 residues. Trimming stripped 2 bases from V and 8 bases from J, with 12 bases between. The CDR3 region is CASSEGLRGEKLFF. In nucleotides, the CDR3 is TGCGCCAGCAGTGAGGGACTCCGAGGGGAAAAACTGTTTTTT.

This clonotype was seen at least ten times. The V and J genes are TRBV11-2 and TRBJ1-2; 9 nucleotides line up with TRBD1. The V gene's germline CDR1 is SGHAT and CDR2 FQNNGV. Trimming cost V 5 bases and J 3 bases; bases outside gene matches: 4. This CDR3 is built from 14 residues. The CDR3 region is CASSADRGDYGYTF. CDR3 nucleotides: TGTGCCAGCAGCGCGGACAGGGGCGACTATGGCTACACCTTC.

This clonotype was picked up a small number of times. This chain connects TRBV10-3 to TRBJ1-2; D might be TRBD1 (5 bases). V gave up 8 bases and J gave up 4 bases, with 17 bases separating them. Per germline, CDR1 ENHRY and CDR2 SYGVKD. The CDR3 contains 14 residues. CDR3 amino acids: CAILEPGIGYGYTF. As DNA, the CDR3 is TGTGCCATCCTAGAGCCAGGGATAGGCTATGGCTACACCTTC.

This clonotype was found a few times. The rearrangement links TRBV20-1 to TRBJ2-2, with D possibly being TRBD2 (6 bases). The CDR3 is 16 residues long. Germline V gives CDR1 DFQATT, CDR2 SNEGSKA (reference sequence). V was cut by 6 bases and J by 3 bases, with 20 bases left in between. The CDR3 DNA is TGCAGTGCCAAGAAGAGCGAGGCGGGGTACACCGGGGAGCTGTTTTTT. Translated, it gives CSAKKSEAGYTGELFF.

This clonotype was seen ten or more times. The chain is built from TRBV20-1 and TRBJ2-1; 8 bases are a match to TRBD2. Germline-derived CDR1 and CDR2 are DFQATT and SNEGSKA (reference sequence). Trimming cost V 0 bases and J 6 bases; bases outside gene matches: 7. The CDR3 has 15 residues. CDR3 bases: TGCAGTGCTAGAGATCGAGCGGGAGTGTTCAATGAGCAGTTCTTC. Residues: CSARDRAGVFNEQFF.

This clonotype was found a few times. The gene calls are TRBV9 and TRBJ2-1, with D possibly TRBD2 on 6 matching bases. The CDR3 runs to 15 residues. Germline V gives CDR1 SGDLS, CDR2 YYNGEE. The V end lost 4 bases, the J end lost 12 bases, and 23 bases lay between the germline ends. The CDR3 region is CASSPTHLAVRGQFF. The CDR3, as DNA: TGTGCCAGCAGCCCAACTCACTTAGCGGTAAGGGGGCAGTTCTTC.